This T cell receptor (beta chain) was captured by sequencing in a study of T cell responses to AZD1222 COVID-19 vaccine. Overall study context: Both about-4-week and about-12-week second-dose recipients were combined.

From germline, CDR1 is WSHSY and CDR2 SAAADI. There are 14 residues in the CDR3. V was pared by 0 bases and J by 2 bases, with 7 bases between. Clones were sequenced by immunoSEQ multiplex PCR, and TCRdb holds only the in-frame ones, with some missing. The sample yields some 56,000 clones, 75% to 90% seen once. General study points: Without day 14 samples, only post-peak T cell repertoires were studied.

About this clone: Its cognate antigen is unknown. Other DNA sequences in the same sample also yield this CDR3.

The source of this sequence is an adult in good health. The sample was peripheral blood, taken on day 0 of AZD1222 vaccination. V and J are TRBV10-2 and TRBJ1-1, with D possibly matching TRBD1 (6 bases). CDR3 in DNA: TGCGCCAGCAGTGAGTCGGGGGGCAACACTGAAGCTTTCTTT. Its translation is CASSESGGNTEAFF.